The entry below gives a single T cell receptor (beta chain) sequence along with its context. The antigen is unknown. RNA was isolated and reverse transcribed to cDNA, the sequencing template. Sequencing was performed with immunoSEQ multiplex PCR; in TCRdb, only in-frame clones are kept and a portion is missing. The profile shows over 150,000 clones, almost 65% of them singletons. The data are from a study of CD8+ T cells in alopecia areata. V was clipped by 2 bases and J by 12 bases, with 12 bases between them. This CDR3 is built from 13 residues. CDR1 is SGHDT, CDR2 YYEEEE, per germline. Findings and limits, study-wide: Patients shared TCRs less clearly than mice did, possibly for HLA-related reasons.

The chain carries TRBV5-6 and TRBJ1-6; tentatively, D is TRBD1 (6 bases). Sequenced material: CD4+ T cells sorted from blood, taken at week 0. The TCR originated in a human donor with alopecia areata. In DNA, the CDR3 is TGTGCCAGCAGCTTTCGCGACAGGATACCCCTCCACTTT. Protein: CASSFRDRIPLHF.